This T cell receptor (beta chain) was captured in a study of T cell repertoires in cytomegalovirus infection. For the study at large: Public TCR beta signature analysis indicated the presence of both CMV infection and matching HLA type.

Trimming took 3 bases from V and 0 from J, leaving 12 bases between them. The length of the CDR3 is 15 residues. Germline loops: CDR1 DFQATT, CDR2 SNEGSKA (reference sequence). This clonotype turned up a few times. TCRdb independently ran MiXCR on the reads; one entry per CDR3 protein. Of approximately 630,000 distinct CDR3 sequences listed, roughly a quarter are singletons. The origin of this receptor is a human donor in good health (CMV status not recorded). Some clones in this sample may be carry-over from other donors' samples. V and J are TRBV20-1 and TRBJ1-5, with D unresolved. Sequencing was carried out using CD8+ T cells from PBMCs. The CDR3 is CSASVGRYSNQPQHF. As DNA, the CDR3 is TGCAGTGCTAGTGTGGGCCGTTATAGCAATCAGCCCCAGCATTTT.